This TCR beta chain was profiled in a study of blood T cell repertoires in COVID-19. Looked up from germline, CDR1 is MNHEY and CDR2 is SVGAGI. The V and J ends lost 1 base and 6 bases respectively, with 15 bases between them. This CDR3 is 15 amino acids long. This table comes from immunoSEQ multiplex PCR, and its TCRdb copy is limited to in-frame clones, with some not included. Here the sample spans roughly 410,000 clones, over 75% being singletons. In its sample, this clone was seen a few times. The specimen sequenced was peripheral blood. V gene TRBV6-5 combines with J gene TRBJ1-1; the D is unclear. This clonotype was obtained from a woman aged 40 to 50 with COVID-19, enrolled during active disease. This CDR3 reads CASSYFSSYVSEAFF. In nucleotides, the CDR3 is TGTGCCAGCAGTTACTTTTCTAGTTATGTGTCTGAAGCTTTCTTT.